The 26 T cell receptor beta chains presented below share a single source sample, sequenced in a study of T-cell memory formation after mild COVID-19. TCRdb re-called the 5' RACE reads through MiXCR, storing one row per CDR3 protein. The table lists 400,000 to 450,000 distinct CDR3 sequences, under 20% of them singletons. The sequenced sample consisted of PBMCs or a T cell subset sorted from them (not recorded which). These receptors came from a young man who had mild COVID-19 (a few samples of this study predate the infection). Cell type and time point are not known.

This clonotype was seen many times. The V and J genes are TRBV7-2 and TRBJ2-7; tentatively, D is TRBD1 (6 bases). CDR3 length: 15 residues. V was shortened by 1 base and J by 0 bases, with 10 bases between the two germline ends. Germline V lookup: CDR1 SGHTA, CDR2 FQGNSA. CDR3 in amino acids: CASSLVGAGSYEQYF. The CDR3 region has the DNA TGTGCCAGCAGCTTAGTGGGGGCAGGCTCCTACGAGCAGTACTTC. The full variable domain, its missing parts supplied by reference TRBV7-2 and TRBJ2-7, is GAGVSQSPSNKVTEKGKDVELRCDPISGHTALYWYRQSLGQGLEFLIYFQGNSAPDKSGLPSDRFSAERTGGSVSTLTIQRTQQEDSAVYLCASSLVGAGSYEQYFGPGTRLTVT.

The chain uses TRBV2 and TRBJ2-7; D may be TRBD2 (6 bases). The CDR3 has 12 residues. Germline lookup yields CDR1 SNHLY and CDR2 FYNNEI. This CDR3 reads CAYGGSSYEQYV. The DNA for the CDR3 is TGTGCGTATGGGGGGAGCTCCTACGAGCAGTACGTC.

The chain has TRBV4-1 and TRBJ2-1; 9 nucleotides line up with TRBD2. CDR1 and CDR2 (germline): MGHRA, YSYEKL. The CDR3 runs 15 residues. The junction had 7 bases not matched to a gene; V was cut back by 6 bases and J by 4 bases. CDR3 in DNA: TGCGCCAGCAGTACTCCGGGACTAGCTTACAATGAGCAGTTCTTC. Amino acids: CASSTPGLAYNEQFF.

This rearrangement joins TRBV4-1 to TRBJ2-1, with a possible D match to TRBD1 (7 bases). The CDR3 is 17 residues long. The germline V gene has CDR1 MGHRA and CDR2 YSYEKL. Trimming cost V 0 bases and J 7 bases, with 19 bases left between them. CDR3 in DNA: TGCGCCAGCAGCCAAGATCAGGGGGGCGATTCCGTGAATGAGCAGTTCTTC. This sequence encodes CASSQDQGGDSVNEQFF.

This clonotype came up a few times. The chain is built from TRBV5-1 and TRBJ2-1; possible D gene TRBD1, 6 bases. This CDR3 has 14 amino acids. V shed 4 bases and J shed 5 bases, with 13 bases lying between them. The V gene's germline CDR1 is SGHRS and CDR2 YFSETQ. The CDR3 bases are TGCGCCAGCAGCAGAGGGGGTCCGAACAATGAGCAGTTCTTC. Its protein product is CASSRGGPNNEQFF.

V usage is TRBV5-1 and J usage is TRBJ1-3, with 7 nucleotides matching TRBD1. CDR1 SGHRS and CDR2 YFSETQ come from the germline V gene. The CDR3 covers 15 residues. Trimming removed 8 bases from V and 0 bases from J; junction bases left unmatched: 8. The CDR3: CASTTGPSSGNTIYF. CDR3 nucleotides: TGCGCCAGTACGACAGGGCCGAGCTCTGGAAACACCATATATTTT.

The J gene is TRBJ2-3, the V gene TRBV4-1; TRBD1 aligns across 9 bases. Trimming took 5 bases from V and 3 from J; bases not matched to a gene: 15. Germline values: CDR1 MGHRA, CDR2 YSYEKL. The CDR3 length is 18 residues. The DNA of the CDR3 is TGCGCCAGCAGCAAAGCTCCTCCCGGACAGGGGCCGACAGATACGCAGTATTTT. This codes for CASSKAPPGQGPTDTQYF.

The chain uses TRBV6-1 and TRBJ2-7, with unresolved D. The V and J ends lost 3 bases and 5 bases respectively, with 8 bases between them. The germline gives CDR1 MNHNS, CDR2 SASEGT. The CDR3 is made up of 12 amino acids. CDR3 sequence: CASSEVRHEQYV. In nucleotides, the CDR3 is TGTGCCAGCAGTGAGGTCCGGCACGAGCAGTACGTC.

The genes are TRBV20-1 and TRBJ1-6; D gene unclear. V lost 0 bases to trimming and J lost 6 bases, with 9 bases between them. The CDR3 runs to 14 residues. Germline V gene sequence: CDR1 DFQATT, CDR2 SNEGSKA (reference sequence). CDR3 loop: CSARDWVPNSPLHF. As DNA, the CDR3 is TGCAGTGCTAGAGATTGGGTACCTAATTCACCCCTCCACTTT.

This clonotype was detected ten times or more. The V and J genes are TRBV11-2 and TRBJ2-2; no clear D gene. Per the germline V gene, CDR1 is SGHAT and CDR2 is FQNNGV. Deletions cut 3 bases from V and 6 bases from J, with 5 bases between. This CDR3 is 12 amino acids long. CDR3 residues: CASSFQSGELFF. The DNA of the CDR3 is TGTGCCAGCAGCTTTCAGTCCGGGGAGCTGTTTTTT. Based on the CDR3 plus reference TRBV11-2 and TRBJ2-2, the full variable domain is EAGVAQSPRYKIIEKRQSVAFWCNPISGHATLYWYQQILGQGPKLLIQFQNNGVVDDSQLPKDRFSAERLKGVDSTLKIQPAKLEDSAVYLCASSFQSGELFFGEGSRLTVL.

V usage is TRBV11-2 and J usage is TRBJ2-5; no definite D call. The CDR3 has 14 residues. V was shortened by 2 bases and J by 5 bases, with 12 bases between the two germline ends. Germline loops: CDR1 SGHAT, CDR2 FQNNGV. The CDR3 region is CASSLSAASETQYF. DNA of the CDR3: TGTGCCAGCAGCTTATCGGCGGCTAGTGAGACCCAGTACTTC.

The table lists this clonotype with a few counts. The chain couples TRBV9 to TRBJ1-4; D call uncertain. CDR3 length: 15 residues. V shed 3 bases and J shed 8 bases, with 17 bases lying between them. Germline CDR1 reads SGDLS; CDR2 reads YYNGEE. CDR3 in DNA: TGTGCCAGCAGCGCCCTGGACGGAGTCGCCGAAAAACTGTTTTTT. Translating it yields CASSALDGVAEKLFF.

This chain connects TRBV3-2 to TRBJ2-7; the table assigns TRBD1, which was not confirmed against the DNA. TRBV3-2 is an annotated pseudogene. The CDR3 runs 13 residues. CDR3 residues: CASSPAGGHEQYV. The CDR3 DNA follows: TGTGCCAGCAGCCCGGCCGGGGGACACGAGCAGTACGTC.

This chain uses TRBV4-3 with TRBJ2-3, with 12 bases aligning to TRBD2. The V segment lost 4 bases and the J segment 0 bases; nucleotides outside the gene matches: 11. The CDR3 contains 19 residues. Germline loops: CDR1 LGHNA, CDR2 YSLEER. The CDR3 nucleotides read TGCGCCAGCAGCCTCGGACTAGCGGGGAGTATGACTAGCACAGATACGCAGTATTTT. Amino acid sequence: CASSLGLAGSMTSTDTQYF.

This clonotype has just a few counts. The CDR3, as DNA: TGTGCCAGCACAGGGACGAACACCGGGGAGCTGTTTTTT. As protein: CASTGTNTGELFF. V and J are TRBV11-2 and TRBJ2-2, with D possibly being TRBD1 (5 bases). The germline V gene has CDR1 SGHAT and CDR2 FQNNGV. V gave up 7 bases and J gave up 0 bases, with 6 bases separating them. The CDR3 is made up of 13 amino acids.

The chain is built from TRBV5-1 and TRBJ2-6; D uncertain. This CDR3 spans 17 amino acids. Germline V gives CDR1 SGHRS, CDR2 YFSETQ. V lost 1 base to trimming and J lost 0 bases, with 11 bases between them. The CDR3 nucleotides are TGCGCCAGCAGCTTGCTGGACGGAGACTCTGGGGCCAACGTCCTGACTTTC. This encodes CASSLLDGDSGANVLTF. Using reference TRBV5-1 and TRBJ2-6 for the parts outside the CDR3, the full variable domain is KAGVTQTPRYLIKTRGQQVTLSCSPISGHRSVSWYQQTPGQGLQFLFEYFSETQRNKGNFPGRFSGRQFSNSRSEMNVSTLELGDSALYLCASSLLDGDSGANVLTFGAGSRLTVL.

Only a few counts were recorded for this clonotype. V gene TRBV7-9 combines with J gene TRBJ1-6, with D hard to call. Germline V gene lookup returns CDR1 SEHNR and CDR2 FQNEAQ (reference sequence). Trimming removed 2 bases from V and 6 bases from J, with 5 bases in between. The CDR3 is 13 amino acids. The CDR3 sequence: CASSLIPNSPLHF. DNA of the CDR3: TGTGCCAGCAGCTTAATCCCTAATTCACCCCTCCACTTT.

This clonotype was detected a few times. This chain joins TRBV5-1 and TRBJ1-2; D not resolved. Looked up from germline, CDR1 is SGHRS and CDR2 is YFSETQ. The CDR3 is 13 residues long. The V end lost 0 bases, the J end lost 4 bases, and 7 bases lay between the germline ends. The CDR3 loop is CASSLAGRYGYTF. In DNA, the CDR3 is TGCGCCAGCAGCTTGGCAGGACGCTATGGCTACACCTTC.

The V call is TRBV18, the J call TRBJ2-3; D remains ambiguous. Germline values: CDR1 KGHSH, CDR2 LQKENI. The CDR3 is 18 amino acids. The germline V and J ends were trimmed by 2 bases and 0 bases, with 18 bases remaining between them. As DNA, the CDR3 is TGTGCCAGCTCACCAAGGAACGGAGCGTTGGCTAGCACAGATACGCAGTATTTT. This codes for CASSPRNGALASTDTQYF.

This clonotype was picked up many times. This chain uses TRBV12-3 or TRBV12-4 with TRBJ1-2; D might be TRBD1 (5 bases). With 6 bases removed from V and 8 bases from J, the gap between germline ends came to 16 bases. CDR3 length equals 13 residues. CDR3 nucleotide sequence: TGTGCCAGCAGATTCCAGGGCAGTGGGGGCTACACCTTC. Encoded protein: CASRFQGSGGYTF.

The sample holds many counts of this clonotype. The CDR3 DNA reads TGCGCCAGCAGCCAAGATATCCCGACTAGCGGGGCAGAGACCCAGTACTTC. Translating it yields CASSQDIPTSGAETQYF. V is TRBV4-3 and J is TRBJ2-5; 11 bases fit TRBD2. CDR1 is LGHNA and CDR2 is YSLEER in the germline V gene. This CDR3 is 17 amino acids long. The trim removed 0 bases at V and 4 bases at J, leaving 7 bases unmatched.

This chain connects TRBV20-1 to TRBJ2-3; 9 bases match TRBD1. The germline gives CDR1 DFQATT, CDR2 SNEGSKA (reference sequence). The CDR3 runs 12 residues. V trimming: 7 bases; J trimming: 5 bases; junction bases outside the gene matches: 4. This CDR3 is CSEQGAGDTQYF. The CDR3 DNA reads TGCAGTGAACAGGGGGCCGGAGATACGCAGTATTTT.

In this sample, this clonotype turned up a few times. This chain uses TRBV3-1 with TRBJ1-5, with D uncertain. The CDR3 covers 15 residues. The V end lost 4 bases, the J end lost 1 base, and 11 bases lay between the germline ends. Germline V lookup: CDR1 LGHDT, CDR2 YNNKEL (reference sequence). The CDR3 nucleotides read TGTGCCAGCAGCCCTTCTGACCGGAGCAATCAGCCCCAGCATTTT. Encoded protein: CASSPSDRSNQPQHF.

This clonotype was seen more than once but under ten times. The genes are TRBV7-2 and TRBJ1-1, with TRBD1 matching over 10 bases. The V gene's germline CDR1 is SGHTA and CDR2 FQGNSA. CDR3 length: 14 residues. V lost 4 bases, J lost 6 bases, and 5 bases stayed unmatched. The CDR3 sequence is CASSSDRGSAEAFF. The CDR3 DNA reads as TGTGCCAGCAGCTCGGACAGGGGGAGCGCTGAAGCTTTCTTT.

This clonotype was counted at least ten times. The rearrangement links TRBV6-5 to TRBJ2-4; 7 positions agree with TRBD1. The CDR3 contains 14 residues. Germline V gene data show CDR1 as MNHEY and CDR2 as SVGAGI. The V gene end was trimmed by 0 bases and the J gene end by 7 bases; junction bases not matched to a gene: 3. CDR3 DNA sequence: TGTGCCAGCAGTTACTCCGGCAGGGGGAACATTCAGTACTTC. This translates into CASSYSGRGNIQYF.

This chain connects TRBV30 to TRBJ2-7; 7 bases are shared with TRBD1. Germline CDR1 GTSNPN, CDR2 SVGIG (reference sequence). This CDR3 comprises 17 residues. V lost 1 base to trimming and J lost 3 bases; unmatched junction nucleotides: 15. The CDR3 here is CAWSANRGRSYLYEQYF. The CDR3 region has the DNA TGTGCCTGGAGTGCAAACAGGGGAAGGTCTTATCTCTACGAGCAGTACTTC.